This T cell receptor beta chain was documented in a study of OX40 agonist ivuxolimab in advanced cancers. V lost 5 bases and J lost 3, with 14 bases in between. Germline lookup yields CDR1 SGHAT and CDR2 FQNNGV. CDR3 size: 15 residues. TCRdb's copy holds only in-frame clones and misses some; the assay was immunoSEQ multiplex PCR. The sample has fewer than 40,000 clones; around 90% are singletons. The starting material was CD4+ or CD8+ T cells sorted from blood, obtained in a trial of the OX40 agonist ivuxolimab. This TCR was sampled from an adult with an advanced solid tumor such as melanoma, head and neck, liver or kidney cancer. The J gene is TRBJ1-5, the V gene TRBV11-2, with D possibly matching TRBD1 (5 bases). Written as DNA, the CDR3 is TGTGCCAGCAGCGTTGGACAAGGCCCCAATCAGCCCCAGCATTTT. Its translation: CASSVGQGPNQPQHF.